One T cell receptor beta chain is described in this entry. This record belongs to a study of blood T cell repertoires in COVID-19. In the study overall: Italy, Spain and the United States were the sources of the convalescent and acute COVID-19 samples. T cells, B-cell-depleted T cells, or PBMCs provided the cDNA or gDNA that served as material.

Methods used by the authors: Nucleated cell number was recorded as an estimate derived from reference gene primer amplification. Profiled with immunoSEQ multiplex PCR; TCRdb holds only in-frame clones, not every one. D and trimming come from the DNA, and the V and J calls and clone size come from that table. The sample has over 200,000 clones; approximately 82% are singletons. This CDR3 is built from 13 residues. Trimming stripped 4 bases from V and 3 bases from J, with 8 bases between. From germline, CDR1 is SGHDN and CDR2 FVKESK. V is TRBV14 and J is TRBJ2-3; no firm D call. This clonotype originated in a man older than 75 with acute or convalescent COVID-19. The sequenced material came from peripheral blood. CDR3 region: CASSPLSTDTQYF. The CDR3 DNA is TGTGCCAGCAGCCCGTTATCGACAGATACGCAGTATTTT.